This T cell receptor beta chain was sequenced for a study of shared clonotypes between healthy human individuals. On the study more broadly: Donors had three CD4 naive, three CD4 memory, two CD8 naive and one CD8 memory plate apiece.

Overall study findings and caveats: Clonotypes shared by all four donors outscored non-shared clonotypes in generation probability.

Terminally differentiated effector memory CD45RA+ cells were excluded from the naive CD8 cells, which were CD45RO-negative and positively selected for CCR7. The test was conducted at deep level. TCRdb's table, derived via immunoSEQ multiplex PCR, lists solely in-frame clones and lacks some. Of some 2 million clones in the sample, roughly 94% were seen once. In germline, CDR1 is SGHRS, CDR2 YFSETQ. CDR3 length equals 14 residues. The ends were cut back, 4 bases at V and 6 bases at J, with 17 bases in the middle. This clone showed up just once. The antigen is not known. The sequenced sample was naive CD8+ T cells sorted from blood. The chain combines TRBV5-1 with TRBJ2-7; TRBD1 is a possible D gene (6 bases). The origin of this receptor is a man between 18 and 35 years old in good health. The CDR3 DNA is TGCGCCAGCAGCCTCGGGACACCTTCTTTCGAGCAGTACTTC. Its translation: CASSLGTPSFEQYF. The variable domain in full, with the rest retrieved from reference TRBV5-1 and TRBJ2-7, is KAGVTQTPRYLIKTRGQQVTLSCSPISGHRSVSWYQQTPGQGLQFLFEYFSETQRNKGNFPGRFSGRQFSNSRSEMNVSTLELGDSALYLCASSLGTPSFEQYFGPGTRLTVT.